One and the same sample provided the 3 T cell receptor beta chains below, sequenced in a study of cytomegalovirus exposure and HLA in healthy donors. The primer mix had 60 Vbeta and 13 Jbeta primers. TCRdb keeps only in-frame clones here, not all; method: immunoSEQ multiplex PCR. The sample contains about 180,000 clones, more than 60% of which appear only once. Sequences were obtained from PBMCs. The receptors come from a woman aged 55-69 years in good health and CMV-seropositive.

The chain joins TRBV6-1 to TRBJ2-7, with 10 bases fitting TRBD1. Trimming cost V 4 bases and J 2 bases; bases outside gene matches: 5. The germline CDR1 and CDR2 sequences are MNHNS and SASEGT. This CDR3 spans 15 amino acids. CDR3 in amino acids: CASSGPGQGTYEQYF. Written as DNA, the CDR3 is TGTGCCAGCAGTGGGCCGGGACAGGGGACCTACGAGCAGTACTTC.

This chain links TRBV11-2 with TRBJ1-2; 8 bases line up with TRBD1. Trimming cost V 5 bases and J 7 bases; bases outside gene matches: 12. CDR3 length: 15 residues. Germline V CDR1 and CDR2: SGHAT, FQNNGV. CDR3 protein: CASSRRDRRGIGYTF. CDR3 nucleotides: TGTGCCAGCAGCAGACGGGACAGGAGGGGGATTGGCTACACCTTC.

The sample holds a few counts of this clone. The CDR3 reads CSVKTLSANTEAFF. CDR3 coding DNA: TGCAGCGTTAAGACCCTTAGCGCAAACACTGAAGCTTTCTTT. This chain connects TRBV29-1 to TRBJ1-1; D ambiguous. The germline CDR1 and CDR2 sequences are SQVTM and ANQGSEA. The CDR3 is 14 amino acids. Trimming pared 5 bases from V and 2 bases from J, leaving 15 bases between. Full variable domain (outside the CDR3, taken from reference TRBV29-1 and TRBJ1-1): SAVISQKPSRDICQRGTSLTIQCQVDSQVTMMFWYRQQPGQSLTLIATANQGSEATYESGFVIDKFPISRPNLTFSTLTVSNMSPEDSSIYLCSVKTLSANTEAFFGQGTRLTVV.